Sequencing of this T cell receptor beta chain was carried out in a study of shared clonotypes between healthy human individuals. Whole-study findings and limits: Sharing across four donors was seen in around 5.1% of naive CD4 clonotypes.

V was clipped by 1 base and J by 3 bases, with 7 bases between them. The germline CDR1 and CDR2 sequences are SGHVS and FNYEAQ. CDR3 size: 13 residues. This table comes from immunoSEQ multiplex PCR, and its TCRdb copy is limited to in-frame clones, with some not included. The top ten clones hold about 1.1% of a sample with millions of clones, approximately 94% of them seen once. Of note for this clone: The antigen remains unidentified.

Only CD45RO-negative cells positively selected for CCR7 counted as naive CD8 cells, so terminally differentiated effector memory CD45RA+ cells were excluded. The chain combines TRBV7-6 with TRBJ2-7, with unresolved D. The sequence was collected from a man aged 18 to 29 in good health. The specimen sequenced was naive CD8+ T cells sorted from blood. DNA of the CDR3: TGTGCCAGCAGCTTAGGGACCCACTACGAGCAGTACTTC. Amino acid sequence: CASSLGTHYEQYF. Full variable domain (missing parts from reference TRBV7-6 and TRBJ2-7): GAGVSQSPRYKVTKRGQDVALRCDPISGHVSLYWYRQALGQGPEFLTYFNYEAQQDKSGLPNDRFSAERPEGSISTLTIQRTEQRDSAMYRCASSLGTHYEQYFGPGTRLTVT.